The present TCR beta chain was sequenced within a study of blood T cell repertoires in COVID-19. Study details: The United States, Italy and Spain supplied acute and convalescent COVID-19 samples. Sources were T cells, B-cell-depleted T cells, or PBMCs; the material itself was cDNA or gDNA.

This CDR3 spans 14 amino acids. Per the germline V gene, CDR1 is WSHSY and CDR2 is SAAADI. V lost 4 bases to trimming and J lost 6 bases, with 13 bases between them. Per the original data handling: Using reference gene primer amplification, nucleated cell counts were estimated. Measured with immunoSEQ multiplex PCR; TCRdb has only the in-frame clones, and not every one. Clone size and the V and J calls come from that table; the DNA yielded D and trimming. The table shows about 31,000 clones, with approximately 85% occurring only once. This sequence joins TRBV10-2 and TRBJ1-5; D may be TRBD1 (6 bases). Sequencing was performed on peripheral blood. The source is a man between 60 and 75 years old with COVID-19, enrolled during active disease. CDR3 region: CASSAQGTSQPQHF. CDR3 in DNA: TGCGCCAGCAGTGCCCAGGGGACGTCTCAGCCCCAGCATTTT.